This TCR beta chain came from a study of T-cell reconstitution after alpha-beta-depleted transplantation in children. Notes on the study in general: After transplant, at about two months, alpha-beta T cells were reportedly derived from several hundred expanded graft clones. One year after transplant, T-cell counts and diversity came mostly from newly produced T cells. Surviving thymic progenitors and recipient T cells were the source of high TCRbeta diversity at day 60 in some patients.

This clonotype turned up a few times. Its antigen is not identified. Preparation of the TCRbeta library was carried out with unique molecular identifiers. TCRdb analysed the PCR reads with MiXCR anew, one entry per CDR3 protein. The table records 250,000 to 400,000 distinct CDR3 sequences, about a quarter of them present only once. With V trimmed by 3 bases and J by 2 bases, 6 bases remained unmatched. The CDR3 length is 15 residues. Germline values: CDR1 SGHRS, CDR2 YFSETQ. The J gene is TRBJ2-3, the V gene TRBV5-1; 7 bases line up with TRBD1. This specimen was PBMCs, mostly from graft donor cells, taken 180 days after TCRalphabeta/CD19-depleted stem cell transplant. The TCR comes from a male patient between 5 and 17 years old who had a stem cell transplant for acute lymphoblastic leukemia, so the T cells may come from the graft donor. This CDR3 is CASSWLQGNTDTQYF. The CDR3 region has the DNA TGCGCCAGCAGCTGGCTACAGGGGAACACAGATACGCAGTATTTT.